These T cell receptor beta chains were read from a single sample in a study of shared clonotypes between healthy human individuals. Clones were read by immunoSEQ multiplex PCR, and TCRdb kept only the in-frame ones, dropping some. The data hold 1.5 million to 2.5 million clones, with approximately 95% observed a single time. The sequencing sample was made of naive CD8+ T cells sorted from blood. The receptor source for this set is a man between 18 and 35 years old in good health. The CDR3 runs from the conserved cysteine through the conserved F or W. D genes are given only for firm matches. Size tells how often a clone was seen (once, few, many) or the class of an expanded clone, and some rows leave it out.

NA	NA	TRBJ2-2	TRBV9	TGTGCCAGCAGCCCCACAGCGAACACCGGGGAGCTGTTTTTT	CASSPTANTGELFF
NA	NA	TRBJ2-3	TRBV7-9	TGTGCCAGCAGCTTCTCGAAATACACAGATACGCAGTATTTT	CASSFSKYTDTQYF
NA	NA	TRBJ2-7	TRBV25-1	TGTGCCAGCAGTGGGCCCGGGGAGGCCTACGAGCAGTACTTC	CASSGPGEAYEQYF
NA	NA	TRBJ2-7	TRBV5-6	TGTGCCAGCAGCTTGGAGGGGGAGGGCCGCTACGAGCAGTACTTC	CASSLEGEGRYEQYF
NA	NA	TRBJ1-1	TRBV9	TGTGCCAGCAGCGTAGCCGGGCAATCTGAAGCTTTCTTT	CASSVAGQSEAFF
NA	TRBD1	TRBJ2-1	TRBV2	TGTGCCAGCAGTGGGTGGACAGGGGCTTTCAATGAGCAGTTCTTC	CASSGWTGAFNEQFF
once	NA	TRBJ1-1	TRBV6-5	TGTGCCAGCAGTTACTCCCGGGTGACTGAAGCTTTCTTT	CASSYSRVTEAFF
NA	NA	TRBJ2-7	TRBV5-4	TGTGCCAGCAGCCCGCCGGGACGGTCCTCCTACGAGCAGTACTTC	CASSPPGRSSYEQYF
NA	NA	TRBJ2-1	TRBV6-6	TGTGCCAGCAGTTACTACCAGAACGTAAAGGCCGATGAGCAGTTCTTC	CASSYYQNVKADEQFF
NA	NA	TRBJ1-1	TRBV6-6	TGTGCCAGCAGTTCGTTTGCGCCACCGAACACTGAAGCTTTCTTT	CASSSFAPPNTEAFF
NA	TRBD1	TRBJ2-7	TRBV6-5	TGTGCCAGCTGGACAGGGGGGTACGAGCAGTACTTC	CASWTGGYEQYF
NA	TRBD2	TRBJ2-7	TRBV6-1	TGTGCCAGCAGTGTGGAGGTGGCGGGGGGTAGCGAGCAGTACTTC	CASSVEVAGGSEQYF
NA	NA	TRBJ2-2	TRBV5-6	TGTGCCAGCAGCACCCCTATCGGGCGGGCAGACACCGGGGAGCTGTTTTTT	CASSTPIGRADTGELFF
NA	TRBD2	TRBJ2-3	TRBV4-1	TGCGCCAGCAGCCAAGAGGGGGAGGGGTTGGCAGATACGCAGTATTTT	CASSQEGEGLADTQYF
NA	NA	TRBJ2-3	TRBV9	TGTGCCAGCACCGGGGACGGGGTAAGCACAGATACGCAGTATTTT	CASTGDGVSTDTQYF
NA	NA	TRBJ2-3	TRBV2	TGTGCCAGCATCCCTGTTGGGGGTACGCAGTATTTT	CASIPVGGTQYF
few	NA	TRBJ1-2	TRBV19	TGTGCCAGTAGTATTGGAGGGGCATATGGCTACACCTTC	CASSIGGAYGYTF
NA	TRBD2	TRBJ2-7	TRBV7-8	TGTGCCAGCAGCTCCGGGAGGGCCTCCGAGCAGTACTTC	CASSSGRASEQYF
NA	TRBD1	TRBJ2-7	TRBV7-9	TGTGCCAGCAGCTCTCCGGGACAGCCCTACGAGCAGTACTTC	CASSSPGQPYEQYF
NA	TRBD2	TRBJ2-5	TRBV5-6	TGTGCCAGCAGCTCTGATCTGGTAGCGGGAGCTGAGACCCAGTACTTC	CASSSDLVAGAETQYF
once	TRBD1	TRBJ1-1	TRBV27	TGTGCCAGCAGTCTCACAGGGGCCAACACTGAAGCTTTCTTT	CASSLTGANTEAFF
NA	NA	TRBJ1-2	TRBV5-6	TGTGCCAGCAGCGGGGGACACCTCTACACCTTC	CASSGGHLYTF
once	TRBD2	TRBJ2-1	TRBV10-1	TGCGCCAGCAGTGAGCCGAGCGGGGACAATGAGCAGTTCTTC	CASSEPSGDNEQFF
NA	NA	TRBJ2-5	TRBV2	TGTGCCAGCAGTGAACTAGGTTACCAAGAGACCCAGTACTTC	CASSELGYQETQYF
NA	NA	TRBJ2-5	TRBV2	TGTGCCAGCAGGGAAGACGAGGAGACCCAGTACTTC	CASREDEETQYF
NA	NA	TRBJ2-4	TRBV7-9	TGTGCCAGCAGCTCGCCCCAGGGGGAGGACATTCAGTACTTC	CASSSPQGEDIQYF
NA	TRBD1	TRBJ2-7	TRBV6-1	TGTGCCAGCAGGGATGGGACAGGGAGGGGATACGAGCAGTACTTC	CASRDGTGRGYEQYF
NA	TRBD1	TRBJ1-5	TRBV2	TGTGCCAGCAGTGACCCGGGACAGGGGGGCAATCAGCCCCAGCATTTT	CASSDPGQGGNQPQHF
NA	NA	TRBJ1-1	TRBV5-4	TGTGCCAGCAGCTTGGCCCACATGAACACTGAAGCTTTCTTT	CASSLAHMNTEAFF
NA	NA	TRBJ2-1	TRBV19	TGTGCCAGTAGTATAGGGGCTGAGCAGTTCTTC	CASSIGAEQFF
NA	TRBD2	TRBJ2-5	TRBV30	TGTGCCTGGAGTCTAGCGGGGGCGGGGGAGACCCAGTACTTC	CAWSLAGAGETQYF
once	TRBD1	TRBJ2-5	TRBV2	TGTGCCAGCGCACCAGGGGGCGAGGAGACCCAGTACTTC	CASAPGGEETQYF
few	NA	TRBJ1-5	TRBV27	TGTGCCAGCAGTTTATATGGTGGGGGCAATCAGCCCCAGCATTTT	CASSLYGGGNQPQHF
NA	NA	TRBJ2-7	TRBV18	TGTGCCAGCTCACCAGGCAGTGGTTACTACGAGCAGTACTTC	CASSPGSGYYEQYF
NA	NA	TRBJ1-1	TRBV6-4	TGTGCCAGCAGAGGGTACACTGAAGCTTTCTTT	CASRGYTEAFF
NA	NA	TRBJ2-2	TRBV7-9	TGTGCCAGCAGCCACTCGAACACCGGGGAGCTGTTTTTT	CASSHSNTGELFF
NA	NA	TRBJ2-1	TRBV30	TGTGCCTGGACCCTCCGGGACCCTCGTCCACACGGCCCCTACAATGAGCAGTTCTTC	CAWTLRDPRPHGPYNEQFF
NA	NA	TRBJ2-2	TRBV5-6	TGTGCCAGCAGTATCGGTCCCGGGGAGCTGTTTTTT	CASSIGPGELFF
NA	TRBD1	TRBJ2-7	TRBV4-1	TGCGCCAGCAGCGAACAGGGGGCATACGAGCAGTACTTC	CASSEQGAYEQYF
NA	TRBD1	TRBJ1-1	TRBV11-2	TGTGCCAGCAGCCTGGGACAGGGGACTGAAGCTTTCTTT	CASSLGQGTEAFF